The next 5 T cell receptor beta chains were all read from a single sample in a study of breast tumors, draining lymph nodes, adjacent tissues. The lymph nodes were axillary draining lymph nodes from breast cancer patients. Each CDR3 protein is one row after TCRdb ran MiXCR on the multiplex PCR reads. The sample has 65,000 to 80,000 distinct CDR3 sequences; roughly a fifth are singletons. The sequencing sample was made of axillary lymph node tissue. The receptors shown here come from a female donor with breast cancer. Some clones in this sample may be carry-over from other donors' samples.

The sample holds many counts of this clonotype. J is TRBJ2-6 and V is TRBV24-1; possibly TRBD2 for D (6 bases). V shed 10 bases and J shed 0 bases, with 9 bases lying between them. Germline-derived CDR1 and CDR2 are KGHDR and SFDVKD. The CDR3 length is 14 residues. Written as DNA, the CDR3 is TGTGCCACAGCGGGTAGCTCTGGGGCCAACGTCCTGACTTTC. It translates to CATAGSSGANVLTF.

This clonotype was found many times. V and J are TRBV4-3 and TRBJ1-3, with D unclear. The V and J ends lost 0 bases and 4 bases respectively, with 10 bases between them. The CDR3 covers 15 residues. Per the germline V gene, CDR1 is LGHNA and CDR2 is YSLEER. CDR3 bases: TGCGCCAGCAGCCAAGAACCGGTCGGGGGAAACACCATATATTTT. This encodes CASSQEPVGGNTIYF.

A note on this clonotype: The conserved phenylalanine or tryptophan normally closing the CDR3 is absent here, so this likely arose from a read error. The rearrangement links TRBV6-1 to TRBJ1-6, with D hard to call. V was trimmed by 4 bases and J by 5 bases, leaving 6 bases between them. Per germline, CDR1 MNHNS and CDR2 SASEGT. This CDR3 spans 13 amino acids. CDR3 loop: CASSATDNSPLHL. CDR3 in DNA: TGTGCCAGCAGTGCCACCGATAATTCACCCCTCCACCTC.

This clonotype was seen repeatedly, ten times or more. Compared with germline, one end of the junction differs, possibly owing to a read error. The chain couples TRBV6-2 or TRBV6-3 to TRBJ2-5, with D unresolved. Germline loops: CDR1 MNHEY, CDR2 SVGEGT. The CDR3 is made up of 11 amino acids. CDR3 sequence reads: CASSSGETQYF. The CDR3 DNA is TGCGCCAGCAGCTCAGGAGAGACCCAGTACTTC.

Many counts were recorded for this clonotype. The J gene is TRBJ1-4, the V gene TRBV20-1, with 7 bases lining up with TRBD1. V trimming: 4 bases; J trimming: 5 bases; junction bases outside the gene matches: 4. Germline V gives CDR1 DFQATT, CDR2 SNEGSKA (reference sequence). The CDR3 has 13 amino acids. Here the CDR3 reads CSATRQGNEKLFF. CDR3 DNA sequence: TGCAGTGCTACTAGACAGGGAAATGAAAAACTGTTTTTT.